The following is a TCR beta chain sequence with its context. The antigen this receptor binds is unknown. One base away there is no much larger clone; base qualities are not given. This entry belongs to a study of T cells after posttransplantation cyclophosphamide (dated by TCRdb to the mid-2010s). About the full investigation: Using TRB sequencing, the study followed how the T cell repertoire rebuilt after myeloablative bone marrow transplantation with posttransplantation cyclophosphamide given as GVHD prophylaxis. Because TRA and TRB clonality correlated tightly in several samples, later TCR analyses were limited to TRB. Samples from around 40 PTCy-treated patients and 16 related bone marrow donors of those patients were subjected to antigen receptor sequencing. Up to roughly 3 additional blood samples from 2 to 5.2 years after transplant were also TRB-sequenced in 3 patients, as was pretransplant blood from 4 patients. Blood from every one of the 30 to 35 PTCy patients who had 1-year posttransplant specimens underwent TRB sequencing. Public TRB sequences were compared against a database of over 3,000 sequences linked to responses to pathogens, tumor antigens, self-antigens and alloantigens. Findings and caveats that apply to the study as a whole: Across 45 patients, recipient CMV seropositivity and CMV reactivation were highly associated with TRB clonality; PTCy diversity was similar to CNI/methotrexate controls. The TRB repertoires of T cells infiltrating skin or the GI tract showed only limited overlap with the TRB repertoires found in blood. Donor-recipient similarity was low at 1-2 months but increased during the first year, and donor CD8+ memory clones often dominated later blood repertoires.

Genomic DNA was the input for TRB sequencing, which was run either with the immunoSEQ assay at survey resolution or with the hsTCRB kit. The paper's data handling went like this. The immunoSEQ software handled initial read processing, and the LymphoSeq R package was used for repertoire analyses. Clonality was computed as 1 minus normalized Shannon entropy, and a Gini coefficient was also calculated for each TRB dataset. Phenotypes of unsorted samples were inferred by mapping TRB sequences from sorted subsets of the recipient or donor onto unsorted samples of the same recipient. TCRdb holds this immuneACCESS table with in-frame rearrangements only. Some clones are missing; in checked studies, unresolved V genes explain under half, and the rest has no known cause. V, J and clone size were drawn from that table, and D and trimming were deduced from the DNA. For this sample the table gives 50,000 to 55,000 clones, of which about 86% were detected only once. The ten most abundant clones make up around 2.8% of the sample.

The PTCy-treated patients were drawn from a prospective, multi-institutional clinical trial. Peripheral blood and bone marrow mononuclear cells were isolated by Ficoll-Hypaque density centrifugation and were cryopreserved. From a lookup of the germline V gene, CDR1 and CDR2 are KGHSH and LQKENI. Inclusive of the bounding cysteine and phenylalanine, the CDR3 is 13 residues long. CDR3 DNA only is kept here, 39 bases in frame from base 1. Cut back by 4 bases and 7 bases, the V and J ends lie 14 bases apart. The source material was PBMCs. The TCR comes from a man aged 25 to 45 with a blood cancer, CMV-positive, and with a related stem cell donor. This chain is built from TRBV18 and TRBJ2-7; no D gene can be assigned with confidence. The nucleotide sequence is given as TGTGCCAGCTCACATGGTCCGCCTAAAGAGCAGTACTTC. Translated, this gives CASSHGPPKEQYF.